The entry below gives a single T cell receptor (beta chain) sequence along with its context. This sample was included in a study of blood T cell repertoires in COVID-19. The repertoire was sequenced with immunoSEQ multiplex PCR; TCRdb's copy has only in-frame clones and lacks some. Of 320,000 or so clones listed, 89% are singletons. V was trimmed by 3 bases and J by 3 bases, leaving 18 bases between them. Germline V lookup: CDR1 SGHRS, CDR2 YFSETQ. The CDR3 sequence is 17 residues long. Specimen: PBMCs or T cells enriched from blood (not recorded which). The rearrangement uses TRBV5-1 and TRBJ1-4; TRBD1 is a possible D gene (6 bases). The source of this sequence is a man aged 55 to 69 who had recovered from COVID-19. CDR3 in amino acids: CASSYRDTRQANEKLFF. In nucleotides, the CDR3 is TGCGCCAGCAGCTACCGGGACACACGGCAGGCTAATGAAAAACTGTTTTTT.